One and the same sample provided the 24 T cell receptor beta chains below, sequenced in a study of blood T cells in healthy people across ages. Combining a sample-barcoded 5' primer with a J-beta primer mix, a second PCR ran for roughly 7 to 12 cycles. TCRdb reprocessed the 5' RACE reads with MiXCR, giving one entry per CDR3 protein. Found here are hundreds of thousands of distinct CDR3 sequences, 60% to 80% of them singletons; the top ten hold approximately 30%. Sequenced input: blood. The receptors here all came from a man younger than 45 in good health.

This clonotype showed up just a few times. The chain uses TRBV27 and TRBJ2-5; no definite D call. The CDR3 sequence is 13 residues long. V lost 5 bases, J lost 0 bases, and 7 bases lay in between. Germline V gives CDR1 MNHEY, CDR2 SMNVEV (reference sequence). CDR3 coding DNA: TGTGCCAGCAGTCCGACGTACCAAGAGACCCAGTACTTC. Residues: CASSPTYQETQYF.

The chain carries TRBV6-6 and TRBJ2-3; D uncertain. The length of the CDR3 is 15 residues. Trimming took off 2 bases at V and 0 bases at J, with 9 bases between the two ends. Germline CDR1 and CDR2: MNHNY and SVGAGI (reference sequence). The CDR3 region is CASSYGDGSTDTQYF. CDR3 in DNA: TGTGCCAGCAGTTACGGAGACGGAAGCACAGATACGCAGTATTTT.

The chain carries TRBV6-1 and TRBJ2-1, with 9 bases aligning to TRBD1. V lost 1 base and J lost 4; bases outside the gene matches: 8. The germline V gene has CDR1 MNHNS and CDR2 SASEGT. The CDR3 is made up of 17 amino acids. The CDR3 sequence: CASSEELRDREYNEQFF. The DNA of the CDR3 is TGTGCCAGCAGTGAAGAACTCCGGGACAGGGAGTACAATGAGCAGTTCTTC.

This chain connects TRBV5-1 to TRBJ2-1, with TRBD1 matching over 9 bases. CDR1 and CDR2 from the germline V gene are SGHRS and YFSETQ. J was trimmed by 6 bases and V by 2 bases; bases with no gene match: 12. The CDR3 runs 17 residues. DNA of the CDR3: TGCGCCAGCAGCTTCCGGGACAGGGTCGGGAGTGGCAATGAGCAGTTCTTC. It translates to CASSFRDRVGSGNEQFF.

The chain recombines TRBV7-9 with TRBJ2-1; the D is unclear. The germline V and J ends were trimmed by 5 bases and 5 bases, with 10 bases remaining between them. The CDR3 length is 13 residues. Germline V lookup: CDR1 SEHNR, CDR2 FQNEAQ (reference sequence). CDR3 coding DNA: TGTGCCAGCAGCCCATTCCGGGACAATGAGCAGTTCTTC. It yields the protein CASSPFRDNEQFF.

This clonotype has more than one count but fewer than ten. The CDR3 region is CASNPLPRDQPQHF. CDR3 in DNA: TGTGCCAGCAACCCATTACCTAGGGATCAGCCCCAGCATTTT. V is TRBV28 and J is TRBJ1-5, with unresolved D. V dropped 7 bases and J dropped 5 bases, with 15 bases sitting between them. Germline V gene data show CDR1 as MDHEN and CDR2 as SYDVKM. The CDR3 loop spans 14 amino acids.

The chain combines TRBV29-1 with TRBJ2-5; 8 positions agree with TRBD1. Per the germline V gene, CDR1 is SQVTM and CDR2 is ANQGSEA. The V gene end was trimmed by 4 bases and the J gene end by 2 bases; junction bases not matched to a gene: 3. The CDR3 has 13 amino acids. CDR3: CSVVRQGQETQYF. Here the CDR3 DNA reads TGCAGCGTTGTCCGACAGGGGCAAGAGACCCAGTACTTC. Drawing the rest from reference TRBV29-1 and TRBJ2-5, the complete variable domain is SAVISQKPSRDICQRGTSLTIQCQVDSQVTMMFWYRQQPGQSLTLIATANQGSEATYESGFVIDKFPISRPNLTFSTLTVSNMSPEDSSIYLCSVVRQGQETQYFGPGTRLLVL.

This clonotype was seen more than once but under ten times. The chain employs TRBV5-1 and TRBJ2-6; D remains unclear. Trimming pared 2 bases from V and 3 bases from J, leaving 9 bases between. The CDR3 covers 15 residues. Germline CDR1 and CDR2: SGHRS and YFSETQ. CDR3 residues: CASSLWPDGANVLTF. CDR3 bases: TGCGCCAGCAGCTTATGGCCGGATGGGGCCAACGTCCTGACTTTC.

This clonotype was seen many times. This chain joins TRBV29-1 and TRBJ2-3; 8 bases align to TRBD1. The CDR3 sequence is 15 residues long. CDR1 and CDR2 (germline): SQVTM, ANQGSEA. The V segment lost 4 bases and the J segment 0 bases; nucleotides outside the gene matches: 6. In nucleotides, the CDR3 is TGCAGCGTTGTGGGTCAGGGGGCTAGCACAGATACGCAGTATTTT. Translation: CSVVGQGASTDTQYF.

The count of this clonotype is one. V is TRBV29-1 and J is TRBJ1-4; 9 positions agree with TRBD1. Looked up from germline, CDR1 is SQVTM and CDR2 is ANQGSEA. The V and J ends lost 6 bases and 7 bases, in that order; junction bases with no gene match: 9. The length of the CDR3 is 14 residues. CDR3 DNA sequence: TGCAGCGTCAAGGACAGGGGACGAGCTGAAAAACTGTTTTTT. Translation: CSVKDRGRAEKLFF.

This clonotype was detected only a few times. This chain links TRBV24-1 with TRBJ1-5; D remains unclear. V was clipped by 9 bases and J by 7 bases, with 9 bases between them. The V gene's germline CDR1 is KGHDR and CDR2 SFDVKD. The CDR3 consists of 11 residues. This CDR3 reads CATLRSQPQHF. CDR3 DNA: TGTGCCACCCTCCGAAGCCAGCCCCAGCATTTT.

A remark on this clonotype: Compared with germline, one end of the junction differs, possibly owing to a read error. This rearrangement joins TRBV14 to TRBJ2-5; possible D gene TRBD2, 5 bases. CDR1 is SGHDN, CDR2 FVKESK, per germline. This CDR3 has 12 residues. Written as DNA, the CDR3 is TGTGCCAGCGGCCGGAGGCGAGAGACCCGGTACTTC. It specifies CASGRRRETRYF.

The J gene is TRBJ1-2, the V gene TRBV7-9; D not certain. Deletions cut 6 bases from V and 6 bases from J, with 8 bases between. This CDR3 spans 11 amino acids. Germline lookup yields CDR1 SEHNR and CDR2 FQNEAQ (reference sequence). The CDR3, as DNA: TGTGCCAGCAGTTGGATGAATGGCTACACCTTC. Protein: CASSWMNGYTF.

The V gene is TRBV30, the J gene TRBJ1-2; 7 bases agree with TRBD1. CDR3 length: 11 residues. J lost 4 bases, V lost 7 bases, and 3 bases had no gene match. From germline, CDR1 is GTSNPN and CDR2 SVGIG (reference sequence). The CDR3 DNA reads as TGTGCCTCAGGGGGACCCTATGGCTACACCTTC. This sequence encodes CASGGPYGYTF.

The chain joins TRBV29-1 to TRBJ2-4, with 7 bases fitting TRBD2. The DNA matches TRBJ2-7 better at its end, which makes the J call doubtful. In germline, CDR1 is SQVTM, CDR2 ANQGSEA. This CDR3 region has 12 residues. CDR3 amino acids: CSVEAGRGEQYF. As DNA, the CDR3 is TGCAGCGTTGAGGCAGGGAGGGGCGAGCAGTACTTC.

Remarks on this clonotype: An end of the junction differs from the germline gene, which may be a read error. The V gene is TRBV20-1, the J gene TRBJ2-5; TRBD2 is a possible D gene (6 bases). The CDR3 runs 14 residues. Germline V gene data show CDR1 as DFQATT and CDR2 as SNEGSKA (reference sequence). Here the CDR3 reads CSALAALGQETRYF. The CDR3 DNA is TGCAGTGCTTTAGCGGCTCTGGGGCAAGAGACCCGGTACTTC.

The chain uses TRBV6-2 or TRBV6-3 and TRBJ2-4; no definite D call. This CDR3 region has 17 residues. V lost 2 bases and J lost 0, with 14 bases in between. Germline lookup yields CDR1 MNHEY and CDR2 SVGEGT. The CDR3 here is CASSYVRPTLAKNIQYF. The CDR3, as DNA: TGTGCCAGCAGTTACGTTCGACCGACTTTAGCCAAAAACATTCAGTACTTC.

The chain is built from TRBV15 and TRBJ2-7; D might be TRBD2 (5 bases). The CDR3 is made up of 15 amino acids. Germline values: CDR1 LNHNV, CDR2 YYDKDF (reference sequence). Trimming cost V 3 bases and J 0 bases, with 12 bases left between them. The CDR3 spells CATSSDYTSSYEQYF. Written as DNA, the CDR3 is TGTGCCACCAGCAGCGACTACACAAGCTCCTACGAGCAGTACTTC.

This sequence joins TRBV20-1 and TRBJ2-5; D is perhaps TRBD1 or TRBD2 (5 bases each). The CDR3 has 14 residues. Germline loops: CDR1 DFQATT, CDR2 SNEGSKA (reference sequence). CDR3 amino acids: CNVVGDWYQETQYF. Written as DNA, the CDR3 is TGCAATGTCGTGGGGGATTGGTACCAAGAGACCCAGTACTTC.

To note about this clonotype: A read error may explain this, as a much larger clone is one base away. The rearrangement uses TRBV5-1 and TRBJ2-7; TRBD1 matches at 9 bases. There are 13 residues in the CDR3. Germline V gene sequence: CDR1 SGHRS, CDR2 YFSETQ. Germline trimming cut 4 bases from V and 5 bases from J; bases unmatched to any gene: 4. CDR3 protein: CASSTTGGDEQYF. CDR3 DNA sequence: TGCGCCAGCAGCACGACAGGGGGAGACGAGCAGTACTTC.

The chain recombines TRBV27 with TRBJ2-5; D is perhaps TRBD1 (5 bases). Germline lookup yields CDR1 MNHEY and CDR2 SMNVEV (reference sequence). Trimming took 2 bases from V and 4 from J, leaving 8 bases between them. The CDR3 sequence is 13 residues long. DNA for the CDR3: TGTGCCAGCAGTTTAACAGGTTCAGAGACCCAGTACTTC. It translates to CASSLTGSETQYF.

The chain employs TRBV28 and TRBJ2-1; 12 bases are shared with TRBD2. This CDR3 contains 17 residues. Unmatched junction bases numbered 14, after V lost 4 bases and J lost 10 bases. Germline-derived CDR1 and CDR2 are MDHEN and SYDVKM. CDR3 amino acids: CASSSTGLAGFWWEQFF. The CDR3, as DNA: TGTGCCAGCAGTTCTACCGGACTAGCGGGGTTCTGGTGGGAGCAGTTCTTC.

The V call is TRBV12-3 or TRBV12-4, the J call TRBJ1-5; D is possibly TRBD1 (5 bases). There are 14 residues in the CDR3. V was trimmed by 5 bases and J by 1 base, leaving 9 bases between them. CDR3 loop: CASSQGTSNQPQHF. In DNA, the CDR3 is TGTGCCAGCAGTCAAGGGACGAGCAATCAGCCCCAGCATTTT.

This clonotype was counted once. The rearrangement links TRBV14 to TRBJ2-3; possibly TRBD2 for D (6 bases). Germline V gene sequence: CDR1 SGHDN, CDR2 FVKESK. The CDR3 consists of 16 residues. Trimming removed 0 bases at V and 0 bases at J, with 10 bases between. In nucleotides, the CDR3 is TGTGCCAGCAGCCAAGATGTGGCGGGAAGCACAGATACGCAGTATTTT. Its protein is CASSQDVAGSTDTQYF.